These 5 T cell receptor beta chains were sequenced from one sample in a study of T cell responses to AZD1222 COVID-19 vaccine (dated by TCRdb to about 2021). Read against the paper, the sample's time point label means: baseline before first vaccination. Libraries were built with the immunoSEQ multiplex PCR assay. TCRdb provides this immuneACCESS table in a form limited to in-frame rearrangements. Some clones are lacking; in checked studies, under half of them reflect an unresolved V gene, and why the rest are absent is not known. The sample records 85,000 to 90,000 clones, approximately 89% of which are singletons. Around 2.2% of the sample comes from the top ten. Source: peripheral blood, taken on day 0 of AZD1222 vaccination. The origin of the receptors is an adult in good health.

The CDR3: CASSQDRDLRNEQFF. Here the CDR3 DNA reads TGTGCCAGCAGCCAAGACCGGGACTTGCGCAATGAGCAGTTCTTC. The chain recombines TRBV3-1 (or the pseudogene TRBV3-2) with TRBJ2-1; perhaps TRBD2 as D (6 bases). Germline-derived CDR1 and CDR2 are LGHDT and YNNKEL (reference sequence). The CDR3 runs to 15 residues. V was cut by 0 bases and J by 6 bases, with 12 bases left in between.

CDR3 DNA: TGCGCCAGCAGCTTGGGGCATACTGAGCAGTTCTTC. It is translated as CASSLGHTEQFF. The chain combines TRBV5-1 with TRBJ2-1; no firm D call. V was clipped by 0 bases and J by 9 bases, with 7 bases between them. This CDR3 spans 12 amino acids. Germline-derived CDR1 and CDR2 are SGHRS and YFSETQ. Supplemented by reference TRBV5-1 and TRBJ2-1, the full variable domain reads KAGVTQTPRYLIKTRGQQVTLSCSPISGHRSVSWYQQTPGQGLQFLFEYFSETQRNKGNFPGRFSGRQFSNSRSEMNVSTLELGDSALYLCASSLGHTEQFFGPGTRLTVL.

The chain joins TRBV19 to TRBJ1-6; D is possibly TRBD1 (5 bases). The germline V and J ends were trimmed by 7 bases and 7 bases, with 14 bases remaining between them. The germline CDR1 and CDR2 sequences are LNHDA and SQIVND (reference sequence). CDR3 length: 14 residues. As DNA, the CDR3 is TGTGCCAGTAATGAAGGACAAATAAATTCACCCCTCCACTTT. Translating it yields CASNEGQINSPLHF.

The V and J genes are TRBV5-8 and TRBJ2-7, with D perhaps TRBD1 or TRBD2 (5 bases each). This CDR3 contains 14 residues. Germline V gene data show CDR1 as SGHTS and CDR2 as YDEGEE. V dropped 9 bases and J dropped 8 bases, with 24 bases sitting between them. The CDR3 DNA reads TGTGCCACCCGAACCGGGACGGTCTCCGGAAAGCAGTACTTC. Its protein is CATRTGTVSGKQYF.

The chain carries TRBV18 and TRBJ1-1; D call uncertain. The CDR3 is 13 residues long. Trimming removed 3 bases at V and 4 bases at J, with 9 bases between. CDR1 and CDR2 from the germline V gene are KGHSH and LQKENI. CDR3 sequence reads: CASSPDLSTEAFF. The DNA of the CDR3 is TGTGCCAGCTCACCGGATTTGAGCACTGAAGCTTTCTTT.